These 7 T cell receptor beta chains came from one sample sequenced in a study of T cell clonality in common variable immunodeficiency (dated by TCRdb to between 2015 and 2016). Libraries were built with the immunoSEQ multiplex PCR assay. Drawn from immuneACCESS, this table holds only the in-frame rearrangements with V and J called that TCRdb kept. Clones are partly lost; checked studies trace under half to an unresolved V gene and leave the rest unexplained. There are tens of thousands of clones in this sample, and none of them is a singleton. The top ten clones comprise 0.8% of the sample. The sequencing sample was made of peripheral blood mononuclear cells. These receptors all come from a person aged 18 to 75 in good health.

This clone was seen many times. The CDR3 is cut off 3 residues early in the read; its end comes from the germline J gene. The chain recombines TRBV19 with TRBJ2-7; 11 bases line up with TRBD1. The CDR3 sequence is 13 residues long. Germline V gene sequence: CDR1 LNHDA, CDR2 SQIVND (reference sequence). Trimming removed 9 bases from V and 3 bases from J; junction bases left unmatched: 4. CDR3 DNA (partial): TGTGCCAGCAGGGACAGGGGGTTCTACGAG. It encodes CASRDRGFYE. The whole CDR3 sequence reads CASRDRGFYEQYF.

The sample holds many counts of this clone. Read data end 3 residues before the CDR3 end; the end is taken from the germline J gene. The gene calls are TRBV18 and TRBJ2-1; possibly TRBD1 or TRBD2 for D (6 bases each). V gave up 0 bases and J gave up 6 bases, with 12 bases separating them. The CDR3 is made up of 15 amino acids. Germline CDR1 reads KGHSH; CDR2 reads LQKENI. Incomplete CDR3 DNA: TGTGCCAGCTCACCACCGGGTGGAGGGGGCAATGAG. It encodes CASSPPGGGGNE. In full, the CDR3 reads CASSPPGGGGNEQFF.

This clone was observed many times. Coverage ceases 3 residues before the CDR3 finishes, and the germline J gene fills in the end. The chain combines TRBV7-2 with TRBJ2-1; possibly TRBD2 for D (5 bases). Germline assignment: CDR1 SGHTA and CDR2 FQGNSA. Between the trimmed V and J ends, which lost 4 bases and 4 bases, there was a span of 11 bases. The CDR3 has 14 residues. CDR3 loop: CASSYGVMYNEQFF. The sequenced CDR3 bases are TGTGCCAGCAGCTACGGGGTTATGTACAATGAG.

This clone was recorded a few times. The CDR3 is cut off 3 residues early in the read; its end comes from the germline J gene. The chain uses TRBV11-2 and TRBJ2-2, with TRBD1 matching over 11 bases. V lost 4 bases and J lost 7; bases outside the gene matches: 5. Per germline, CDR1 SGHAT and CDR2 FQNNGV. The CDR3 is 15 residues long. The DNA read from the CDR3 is TGTGCCAGCAGCTGGACAGGGGGCGTCGGCGGGGAG. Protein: CASSWTGGVGGE. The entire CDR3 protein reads CASSWTGGVGGELFF.

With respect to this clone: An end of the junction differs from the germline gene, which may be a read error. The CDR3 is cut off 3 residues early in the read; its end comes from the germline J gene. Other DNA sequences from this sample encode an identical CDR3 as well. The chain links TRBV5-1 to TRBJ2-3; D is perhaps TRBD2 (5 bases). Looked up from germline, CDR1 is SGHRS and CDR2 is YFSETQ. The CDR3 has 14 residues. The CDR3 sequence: CASSLGVIGDTQYF. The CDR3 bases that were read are TGCGCCAGCAGTTTGGGAGTGATAGGGGATACG.

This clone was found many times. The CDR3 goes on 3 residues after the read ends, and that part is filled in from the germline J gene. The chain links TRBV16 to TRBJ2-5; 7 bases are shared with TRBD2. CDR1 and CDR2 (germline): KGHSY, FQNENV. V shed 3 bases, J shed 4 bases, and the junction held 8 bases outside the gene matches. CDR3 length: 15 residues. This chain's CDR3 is CASSQEGGSSETQYF. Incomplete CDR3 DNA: TGTGCCAGCAGCCAGGAGGGCGGGAGTTCAGAGACC.

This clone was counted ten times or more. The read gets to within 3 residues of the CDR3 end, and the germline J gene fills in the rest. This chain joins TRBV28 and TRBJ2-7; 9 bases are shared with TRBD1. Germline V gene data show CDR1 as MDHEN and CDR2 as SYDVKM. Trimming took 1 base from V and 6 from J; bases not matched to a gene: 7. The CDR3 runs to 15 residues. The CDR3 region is CASSLLWGQGSEQYF. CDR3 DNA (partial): TGTGCCAGCAGTTTATTATGGGGACAGGGATCCGAG.